Each of the 14 T cell receptor beta chains below was sequenced from the same sample in a study of type 1 and type 2 diabetes patients (dated by TCRdb to 2015 to 2016). This sample was sequenced with an Illumina MiSeq. For TCRbeta CDR3 amplification, the template was genomic DNA taken from the sorted T cell subsets. The TCRbeta CDR3 region was amplified by multiplex PCR with 30 forward and 13 reverse primers. TCRdb reworked the public reads: Q25 trimming with fastp, MiXCR clone assembly, productive beta chains retained. Each entry is one CDR3 protein sequence, shown with its most common DNA and genes. Here the sample has 250,000 or so distinct CDR3 sequences; over 45% occur a single time. The ten biggest clones cover roughly an eighth of the sample. Sample: peripheral blood mononuclear cells (PBMCs). Receptors originate from a young man with type 2 diabetes.

The table lists this clonotype with a count of one. The chain recombines TRBV6-4 with TRBJ1-5, with 7 nucleotides matching TRBD1. In germline, CDR1 is MRHNA, CDR2 SNTAGT. Unmatched junction bases numbered 11, after V lost 5 bases and J lost 7 bases. The CDR3 length is 15 residues. The CDR3 loop reads CASSLLRTGRQPQHF. The CDR3 coding sequence is TGTGCCAGCAGTCTCCTCAGGACAGGTCGGCAGCCCCAGCATTTT.

Only a few counts were recorded for this clonotype. This sequence joins TRBV6-6 and TRBJ1-1; weak D call: TRBD1 (5 bases). V gave up 9 bases and J gave up 1 base, with 12 bases separating them. This CDR3 has 13 amino acids. Germline loops: CDR1 MNHNY, CDR2 SVGAGI (reference sequence). The CDR3 sequence: CARQWGGNTEAFF. DNA for the CDR3: TGTGCCAGACAATGGGGGGGGAACACTGAAGCTTTCTTT.

With respect to this clonotype: A much larger clone lies one base from this, so it may be a read error. The rearrangement joins TRBV19 to TRBJ2-1; D is unclear. The CDR3 runs 11 residues. In germline, CDR1 is LNHDA, CDR2 SQIVND (reference sequence). The CDR3 coding sequence is TGTGCCAGTAGTTTCGACAATAAGCAGTTCTTC. This encodes CASSFDNKQFF.

This clonotype was seen a few times. The chain joins TRBV7-8 to TRBJ1-6; TRBD1 aligns across 8 bases. Germline V gives CDR1 SGHVS, CDR2 FQNEAQ. After removal of 5 bases from V and 10 bases from J, the junction contained 7 bases not matched to a gene. The CDR3 totals 14 residues. The CDR3 DNA reads as TGTGCCAGCAGCCAGGGGGCGTACGACTCACCCCTCCACTTT. This sequence encodes CASSQGAYDSPLHF.

This clonotype turned up a few times. The gene calls are TRBV2 and TRBJ2-7; TRBD1 might be the D (6 bases). This CDR3 region has 12 residues. Germline CDR1 and CDR2: SNHLY and FYNNEI. The V end lost 6 bases, the J end lost 6 bases, and 12 bases lay between the germline ends. The CDR3 region has the DNA TGTGCCAGCAGACAGGGAATGGCCGAGCAGTACTTC. This codes for CASRQGMAEQYF.

V gene TRBV9 combines with J gene TRBJ1-2; 7 bases match TRBD1. The V segment lost 5 bases and the J segment 2 bases; nucleotides outside the gene matches: 12. CDR3 length: 16 residues. Germline values: CDR1 SGDLS, CDR2 YYNGEE. The CDR3 reads CASSYSRDSLNYGYTF. Written as DNA, the CDR3 is TGTGCCAGCAGTTATTCCCGGGACAGCCTCAACTATGGCTACACCTTC.

This clonotype was detected many times. This sequence joins TRBV15 and TRBJ1-6; the match to TRBD1 covers 7 bases. The CDR3 is 14 amino acids. Germline loops: CDR1 LNHNV, CDR2 YYDKDF (reference sequence). The V and J ends lost 4 bases and 10 bases, in that order; junction bases with no gene match: 7. CDR3 in amino acids: CATSTTGSGSPLHF. Here the CDR3 DNA reads TGTGCCACCAGCACGACAGGGAGCGGATCACCCCTCCACTTT.

This sequence joins TRBV12-3 or TRBV12-4 and TRBJ2-3, with D hard to call. Trimming removed 3 bases from V and 6 bases from J, with 16 bases in between. CDR3 length: 15 amino acids. The CDR3 region has the DNA TGTGCCAGCAGTTTCGAGAGAGGTCCCCGCGATACGCAGTATTTT. This translates into CASSFERGPRDTQYF.

This clonotype was observed a handful of times. The chain recombines TRBV2 with TRBJ2-1, with D possibly matching TRBD2 (6 bases). Trimming shortened V by 1 base and J by 2 bases, and 12 bases separated the two germline ends. In germline, CDR1 is SNHLY, CDR2 FYNNEI. CDR3 length: 16 amino acids. The DNA of the CDR3 is TGTGCCAGCAGTGAAGACTGGGACTCCCCCTACAATGAGCAGTTCTTC. Translation gives CASSEDWDSPYNEQFF.

The chain is built from TRBV7-2 and TRBJ2-1; 11 nucleotides match TRBD2. The germline CDR1 and CDR2 sequences are SGHTA and FQGNSA. V lost 4 bases, J lost 3 bases, and 5 bases stayed unmatched. The CDR3 loop spans 16 amino acids. The CDR3, as DNA: TGTGCCAGCAGCTCCTTAGCGGGAGGGGTCTACAATGAGCAGTTCTTC. This gives the protein CASSSLAGGVYNEQFF.

Only a few counts were recorded for this clonotype. The V gene is TRBV15, the J gene TRBJ1-3; D is undetermined. Germline V gene sequence: CDR1 LNHNV, CDR2 YYDKDF (reference sequence). The CDR3 totals 14 residues. V was clipped by 1 base and J by 0 bases, with 4 bases between them. CDR3 loop: CATSRGSSGNTIYF. In nucleotides, the CDR3 is TGTGCCACCAGCAGAGGGAGCTCTGGAAACACCATATATTTT.

This clonotype was observed a handful of times. The chain employs TRBV6-5 and TRBJ2-5, with D uncertain. Germline V lookup: CDR1 MNHEY, CDR2 SVGAGI. Between the trimmed V and J ends, which lost 8 bases and 1 base, there was a span of 5 bases. The CDR3 runs to 11 residues. For the CDR3, the DNA is TGTGCCAGCGACGGCCAAGAGACCCAGTACTTC. Residues: CASDGQETQYF.

The chain links TRBV29-1 to TRBJ2-3; 13 bases map to TRBD2. There are 17 residues in the CDR3. V lost 4 bases to trimming and J lost 2 bases; unmatched junction nucleotides: 9. CDR1 is SQVTM and CDR2 is ANQGSEA in the germline V gene. The CDR3 region is CSVVPRGLAGNTDTQYF. CDR3 DNA sequence: TGCAGCGTTGTTCCACGGGGACTAGCGGGAAACACAGATACGCAGTATTTT.

This clonotype has only a few counts. The V call is TRBV20-1, the J call TRBJ2-7; no clear D. Trimming removed 5 bases from V and 12 bases from J, with 26 bases in between. Germline V gene data show CDR1 as DFQATT and CDR2 as SNEGSKA (reference sequence). This CDR3 has 14 residues. CDR3 sequence reads: CSALHLSRPLSPYF. CDR3 sequence (DNA): TGCAGTGCTCTCCACCTGAGCAGGCCTTTATCCCCGTACTTC.